The sequence of this T cell receptor beta chain was determined in a study of blood T cell repertoires in COVID-19. About the study: Whether acute or convalescent, the COVID-19 samples came from the United States, Italy and Spain.

The study recruited people aged about 18 to 89 years across under 25 US areas. Profiled with immunoSEQ multiplex PCR; TCRdb holds only in-frame clones, not every one. The profile shows 180,000 or so clones, around 83% of them singletons. The germline V gene has CDR1 SQVTM and CDR2 ANQGSEA. Trimming at V came to 4 bases and at J to 7 bases, leaving 4 bases not matched to a gene. The CDR3 covers 13 residues. The TCR originated in a woman aged 50 to 65 in a cohort exposed to, infected with or recovered from COVID-19 (not recorded which). Sequencing was done on a sample of PBMCs or T cells enriched from blood (not recorded which). The gene calls are TRBV29-1 and TRBJ2-2; 9 bases fit TRBD1. This chain's CDR3 is CSVAGQGNGELFF. CDR3 bases: TGCAGCGTTGCTGGACAGGGGAACGGGGAGCTGTTTTTT.